The entry below describes one T cell receptor (beta chain). Trimming removed 1 base from V and 12 bases from J, with 12 bases in between. CDR1 is SGHAT and CDR2 is FQNNGV in the germline V gene. The CDR3 extends over 13 amino acids. PCR was performed using 60 Vbeta and 13 Jbeta primers. Produced via immunoSEQ multiplex PCR; TCRdb's table is partial and in-frame only. The table has roughly 120,000 clones, roughly 8.3% seen once; the top ten hold 5.5%. The entry originates in a study of cytomegalovirus exposure and HLA in healthy donors. This chain joins TRBV11-2 and TRBJ1-4; D is unresolved. The sequence was obtained from a man in his forties or fifties in good health and CMV-seronegative. The sample comprised PBMCs. The CDR3 region has the DNA TGTGCCAGCAGCTTAGGCGGCGCTACGGAACTGTTTTTT. Residues: CASSLGGATELFF.